The 10 T cell receptor beta chains listed next were all sequenced from one sample in a study of graft-versus-host responses after intestinal transplantation. No antigen is known for these receptors. Sequenced by immunoSEQ multiplex PCR; TCRdb stores in-frame clones only, minus some. The sample lists almost 85,000 clones, 90% to 95% occurring once. Sequenced here: unstimulated CD4+ T cells sorted from spleen or lymph node cells, sampled before intestinal transplant. The receptors originated from a human donor who received an intestinal transplant.

The chain is built from TRBV7-2 and TRBJ1-2; 9 bases are a match to TRBD1. The CDR3 spans 17 residues. The V gene end was trimmed by 5 bases and the J gene end by 2 bases; junction bases not matched to a gene: 12. CDR1 SGHTA and CDR2 FQGNSA come from the germline V gene. The CDR3 DNA is TGTGCCAGCAGCCGAAATACCGGGACAGGGACCAACTATGGCTACACCTTC. Encoded protein: CASSRNTGTGTNYGYTF.

The chain links TRBV4-3 to TRBJ2-2; D is perhaps TRBD1 (5 bases). This CDR3 comprises 15 residues. The V gene lost 1 base and the J gene lost 8 bases, with 14 bases spanning the gap. Germline values: CDR1 LGHNA, CDR2 YSLEER. DNA for the CDR3: TGCGCCAGCAGCCAAGGCAGGGTAGGGGTTGGGGAGCTGTTTTTT. Its protein is CASSQGRVGVGELFF.

This chain links TRBV19 with TRBJ2-3; a weak D match, TRBD2 (6 bases). Germline values: CDR1 LNHDA, CDR2 SQIVND (reference sequence). This CDR3 is built from 14 residues. V lost 1 base and J lost 4, with 9 bases in between. The CDR3 reads CASSIVGLPDTQYF. CDR3 DNA: TGTGCCAGTAGTATAGTGGGACTGCCAGATACGCAGTATTTT.

The V and J genes are TRBV7-9 and TRBJ2-7; 12 bases map to TRBD1. The CDR3 is 15 residues long. Looked up from germline, CDR1 is SEHNR and CDR2 is FQNEAQ (reference sequence). V shed 4 bases, J shed 6 bases, and the junction held 7 bases outside the gene matches. CDR3: CASSSDRDRGPEQYF. The CDR3 DNA reads TGTGCCAGCAGCTCAGACCGGGACAGGGGGCCCGAGCAGTACTTC. Filled out from reference TRBV7-9 and TRBJ2-7, the complete variable domain reads DTGVSQNPRHKITKRGQNVTFRCDPISEHNRLYWYRQTLGQGPEFLTYFQNEAQLEKSRLLSDRFSAERPKGSFSTLEIQRTEQGDSAMYLCASSSDRDRGPEQYFGPGTRLTVT.

The chain links TRBV10-1 to TRBJ2-3; TRBD2 aligns across 8 bases. The CDR3 runs 18 residues. V lost 0 bases and J lost 2; bases outside the gene matches: 10. The germline CDR1 and CDR2 sequences are WNHNN and SYGVQD (reference sequence). The CDR3 reads CASSESTRGGGFTDTQYF. The CDR3 DNA reads TGCGCCAGCAGTGAGTCGACTCGAGGCGGGGGGTTCACAGATACGCAGTATTTT.

The V call is TRBV5-4, the J call TRBJ2-7, with 10 positions matching TRBD1. CDR3 length: 15 residues. V trimming: 4 bases; J trimming: 6 bases; junction bases outside the gene matches: 10. CDR1 is SGHNT, CDR2 YYREEE, per germline (reference sequence). CDR3 loop: CASSTGDRGSGEQYF. CDR3 bases: TGTGCCAGCAGCACCGGGGACAGGGGAAGTGGCGAGCAGTACTTC.

The J gene is TRBJ2-7, the V gene TRBV27, with TRBD1 identical over 7 bases. With 2 bases clipped from V and 5 bases from J, the junction kept 12 bases outside the gene matches. CDR3 length: 16 amino acids. Germline V gene sequence: CDR1 MNHEY, CDR2 SMNVEV (reference sequence). The CDR3 DNA reads as TGTGCCAGCAGTTTACGAACCGACAGGGTGGCGGACGAGCAGTACTTC. Protein: CASSLRTDRVADEQYF.

The CDR3 here is CASSITSREVGYTF. The CDR3 nucleotides are TGTGCCAGTAGTATCACTTCGCGAGAGGTCGGCTACACCTTC. This chain joins TRBV19 and TRBJ1-2; D call uncertain. Germline lookup yields CDR1 LNHDA and CDR2 SQIVND (reference sequence). The CDR3 is 14 residues long. V was shortened by 3 bases and J by 8 bases, with 16 bases between the two germline ends.

The chain couples TRBV6-5 to TRBJ2-5; TRBD2 might be the D (5 bases). The CDR3 spans 13 residues. V lost 2 bases to trimming and J lost 5 bases, with 9 bases between them. Germline assignment: CDR1 MNHEY and CDR2 SVGAGI. The CDR3 DNA is TGTGCCAGCAGTTACGTCCCGGGGGAGACCCAGTACTTC. It is translated as CASSYVPGETQYF.

In its sample, this clone was seen once. V usage is TRBV5-4 and J usage is TRBJ2-5; 8 nucleotides agree with TRBD1. In germline, CDR1 is SGHNT, CDR2 YYREEE (reference sequence). V shed 0 bases, J shed 1 base, and the junction held 5 bases outside the gene matches. The CDR3 has 16 amino acids. The CDR3 spells CASSLDPGGGQETQYF. The DNA for the CDR3 is TGTGCCAGCAGCTTGGATCCAGGGGGCGGCCAAGAGACCCAGTACTTC.